This T cell receptor (beta chain) was captured in a study of blood T cell repertoires in COVID-19. For the study at large: T cells, B-cell-depleted T cells, or PBMCs supplied cDNA or gDNA.

How the authors handled the data: Amplified reference gene primers provided the basis for estimating nucleated cell counts. Here immunoSEQ multiplex PCR was the method, and the copy in TCRdb shows in-frame clones only, minus some. V and J calls and clone size are given by that table; D and trimming were obtained from the DNA. This repertoire shows about 100,000 clones, more than 80% found once; its top ten account for roughly 4%. Trimming left V 3 bases short and J 1 base short, with 12 bases between. The CDR3 sequence is 16 residues long. Germline V CDR1 and CDR2: SGHVS, FQNEAQ. The source of this sequence is a human donor in a cohort sampled during active COVID-19. Sample: peripheral blood. The chain joins TRBV7-8 to TRBJ2-2; a weak D match, TRBD2 (5 bases). This CDR3 is CASSLNSVGNTGELFF. The CDR3 region has the DNA TGTGCCAGCAGCTTGAATAGCGTGGGGAACACCGGGGAGCTGTTTTTT.